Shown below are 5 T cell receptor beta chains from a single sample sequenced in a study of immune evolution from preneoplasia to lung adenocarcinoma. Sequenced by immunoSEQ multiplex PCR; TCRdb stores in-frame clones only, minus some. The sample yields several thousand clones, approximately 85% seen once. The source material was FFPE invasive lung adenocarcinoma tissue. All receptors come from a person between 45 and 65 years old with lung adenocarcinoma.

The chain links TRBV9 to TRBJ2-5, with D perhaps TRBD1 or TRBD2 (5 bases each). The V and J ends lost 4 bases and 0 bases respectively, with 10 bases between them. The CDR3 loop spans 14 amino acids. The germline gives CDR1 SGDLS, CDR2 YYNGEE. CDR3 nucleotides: TGTGCCAGCAGCTCCGGGACGGACCAAGAGACCCAGTACTTC. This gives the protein CASSSGTDQETQYF.

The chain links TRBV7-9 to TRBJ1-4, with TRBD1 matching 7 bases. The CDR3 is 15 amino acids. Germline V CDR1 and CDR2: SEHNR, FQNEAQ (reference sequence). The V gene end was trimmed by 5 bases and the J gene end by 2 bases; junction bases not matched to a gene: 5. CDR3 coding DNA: TGTGCCAGCAGCCTTAAGGGGGCCACTAATGAAAAACTGTTTTTT. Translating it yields CASSLKGATNEKLFF.

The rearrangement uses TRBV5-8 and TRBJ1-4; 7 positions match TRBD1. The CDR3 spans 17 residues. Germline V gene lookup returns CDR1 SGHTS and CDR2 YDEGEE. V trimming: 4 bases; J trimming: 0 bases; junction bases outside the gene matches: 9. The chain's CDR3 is CASSQGQTTATNEKLFF. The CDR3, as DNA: TGTGCCAGCAGCCAGGGACAGACTACCGCAACTAATGAAAAACTGTTTTTT.

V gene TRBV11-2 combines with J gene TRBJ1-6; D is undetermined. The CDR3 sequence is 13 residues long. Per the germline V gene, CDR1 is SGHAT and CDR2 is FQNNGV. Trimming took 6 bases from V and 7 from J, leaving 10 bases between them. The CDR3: CASSPTGNSPLHF. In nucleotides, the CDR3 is TGTGCCAGCAGTCCGACGGGCAATTCACCCCTCCACTTT.

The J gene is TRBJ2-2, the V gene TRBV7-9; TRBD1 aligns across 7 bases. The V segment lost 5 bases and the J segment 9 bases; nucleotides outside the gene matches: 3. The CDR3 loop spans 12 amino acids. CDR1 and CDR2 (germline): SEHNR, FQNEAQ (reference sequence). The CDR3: CASSPGGRELFF. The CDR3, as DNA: TGTGCCAGCAGCCCAGGGGGTCGGGAGCTGTTTTTT.